The present TCR beta chain was sequenced within a study of cytomegalovirus exposure and HLA in healthy donors. Study information: Out of roughly 200 million T cells, an earlier analysis found around 110 million unique TCR beta sequences in total.

As regards this clone: Its specificity is not known.

Donors were nominally healthy when sampled, though unrecorded immune exposures were likely. General study points: About 87% or about 30% of the time was how often most TCR beta V segments were productive, according to an earlier analysis. Analyses of presence and absence presupposed an approximately uniform sequencing depth across donors.

PCR involved 60 Vbeta and 13 Jbeta primers. This table comes from immunoSEQ multiplex PCR, and its TCRdb copy is limited to in-frame clones, with some not included. The repertoire holds about 120,000 clones, with 81% as singletons. The CDR3 covers 15 residues. Germline V gene sequence: CDR1 SGHRS, CDR2 YFSETQ. V lost 0 bases to trimming and J lost 1 base; unmatched junction nucleotides: 0. The chain carries TRBV5-1 and TRBJ2-3, with 9 positions matching TRBD2. The source of this sequence is a woman aged 25 to 39 in good health and CMV-seronegative. The sample comprised PBMCs. For the CDR3, the DNA is TGCGCCAGCAGCTTGGGACTAGCGGGCACAGATACGCAGTATTTT. Amino acids: CASSLGLAGTDTQYF.